A selection of T cell receptor beta chains follows, all from one sample in a study of OX40 agonist ivuxolimab in advanced cancers. Generated by immunoSEQ multiplex PCR, the TCRdb table keeps only in-frame clones and is missing some. The sample has 65,000 to 85,000 clones, more than 70% seen once. The material sequenced was CD4+ or CD8+ T cells sorted from blood, taken in a trial of the OX40 agonist ivuxolimab. These receptors all stem from an adult with an advanced solid tumor such as melanoma, head and neck, liver or kidney cancer. CDR3s include the opening cysteine and the closing phenylalanine or tryptophan. The D gene is left open where the match is weak. A clone size is listed for some rows: how often the clone was seen (once, few, many), or a class if it is expanded.

j_call: TRBJ2-1; v_call: TRBV25-1; clone_size: -; d_call: -; cdr3_aa: CASRGAQFF; cdr3_nt: TGTGCCAGCCGAGGGGCGCAGTTCTTC
j_call: TRBJ1-2; v_call: TRBV2; clone_size: -; d_call: -; cdr3_aa: CASSETGAGGYTF; cdr3_nt: TGTGCCAGCAGTGAAACAGGAGCGGGGGGCTACACCTTC
j_call: TRBJ2-3; v_call: TRBV27; clone_size: -; d_call: -; cdr3_aa: CASKGGITDTQYF; cdr3_nt: TGTGCCAGCAAGGGGGGGATCACAGATACGCAGTATTTT
j_call: TRBJ2-6; v_call: TRBV5-1; clone_size: -; d_call: -; cdr3_aa: CASSLAGGGANVLTF; cdr3_nt: TGCGCCAGCAGCTTGGCCGGCGGGGGGGCCAACGTCCTGACTTTC
j_call: TRBJ2-1; v_call: TRBV5-1; clone_size: -; d_call: -; cdr3_aa: CASSLQNPSDNEQFF; cdr3_nt: TGCGCCAGCAGCTTGCAGAATCCCTCAGACAATGAGCAGTTCTTC
j_call: TRBJ1-1; v_call: TRBV7-2; clone_size: once; d_call: -; cdr3_aa: CASTRSRFTEAFF; cdr3_nt: TGTGCCAGCACTCGATCGAGGTTCACTGAAGCTTTCTTT
j_call: TRBJ1-4; v_call: TRBV27; clone_size: -; d_call: TRBD1; cdr3_aa: CASSFGTATNEKLFF; cdr3_nt: TGTGCCAGCAGTTTTGGGACAGCAACTAATGAAAAACTGTTTTTT
j_call: TRBJ1-1; v_call: TRBV7-9; clone_size: -; d_call: TRBD1; cdr3_aa: CASSSQGAGTEAFF; cdr3_nt: TGTGCCAGCAGCTCCCAGGGGGCGGGCACTGAAGCTTTCTTT
j_call: TRBJ1-2; v_call: TRBV5-4; clone_size: medium-sized; d_call: -; cdr3_aa: CASSLWSGDYGYTF; cdr3_nt: TGTGCCAGCAGCTTGTGGTCAGGGGACTATGGCTACACCTTC
j_call: TRBJ2-6; v_call: TRBV19; clone_size: once; d_call: TRBD1; cdr3_aa: CASSPRQGFSGANVLTF; cdr3_nt: TGTGCCAGTAGTCCTAGACAGGGGTTCTCTGGGGCCAACGTCCTGACTTTC
j_call: TRBJ1-1; v_call: TRBV28; clone_size: once; d_call: -; cdr3_aa: CASRKGGLRAFF; cdr3_nt: TGTGCCAGCAGGAAAGGGGGACTGCGAGCTTTCTTT
j_call: TRBJ1-4; v_call: TRBV4-3; clone_size: -; d_call: -; cdr3_aa: CASSQDLGSGEKLFF; cdr3_nt: TGCGCCAGCAGCCAAGATCTGGGGTCGGGTGAAAAACTGTTTTTT
j_call: TRBJ1-2; v_call: TRBV30; clone_size: -; d_call: TRBD1; cdr3_aa: CAWSPLDRGLYGYTF; cdr3_nt: TGTGCCTGGAGTCCTCTGGACAGGGGGCTCTATGGCTACACCTTC
j_call: TRBJ2-1; v_call: TRBV5-3; clone_size: -; d_call: TRBD1; cdr3_aa: CARSPESIPGQGADEQFF; cdr3_nt: TGTGCCAGAAGCCCAGAATCGATCCCGGGACAGGGGGCCGATGAGCAGTTCTTC
j_call: TRBJ2-7; v_call: TRBV28; clone_size: -; d_call: -; cdr3_aa: CASRDSNSYEQYF; cdr3_nt: TGTGCCAGCAGGGACAGCAACTCCTACGAGCAGTACTTC